These T cell receptor beta chains were read from a single sample in a study of blood T cell repertoires in COVID-19. Assay used: immunoSEQ multiplex PCR; TCRdb lists only in-frame clones, some missing. This table holds approximately 77,000 clones, approximately 80% found once. What was sequenced was peripheral blood. The receptors were sampled from a woman aged 55 to 70 with acute or convalescent COVID-19. Both conserved end residues are part of each CDR3. A D gene is named only where the DNA matches it firmly. Expanded clones are given a class, and other clones once, few, many or no size at all.

-,14,TRBJ2-5,-,TRBV9,TGTGCCAGCAGCGTCGGATTAGCGAAAGAGACCCAGTACTTC,CASSVGLAKETQYF
-,16,TRBJ1-6,once,TRBV23-1,TGCGCCAGCCGGCGTAACGCTAGCTCCTATAATTCACCCCTCCACTTT,CASRRNASSYNSPLHF
-,14,TRBJ1-3,once,TRBV5-1,TGCGCCAGCAGCTTGGACTTCTCTGGAAACACCATATATTTT,CASSLDFSGNTIYF
TRBD1,16,TRBJ2-7,-,TRBV19,TGTGCCAGTAGTAGAAACCGGGACAGGGGGCTAGACGAGCAGTACTTC,CASSRNRDRGLDEQYF
-,16,TRBJ1-1,once,TRBV3-1/TRBV3-2,TGTGCCAGCAGCCCAAACCGGAGCCCGATCCCACCTGAAGCTTTCTTT,CASSPNRSPIPPEAFF
-,14,TRBJ1-2,-,TRBV6-5,TGTGCCAGCAAAAGGGGTACAGGCAGCTACGGCTACACCTTC,CASKRGTGSYGYTF
TRBD1,14,TRBJ1-1,many,TRBV6-5,TGTGCCAGTCGATGGACAGGGGGAGACACTGAAGCTTTCTTT,CASRWTGGDTEAFF
TRBD1,18,TRBJ1-2,-,TRBV10-3,TGTGCCATCAGTGAAGCATGGGGACAGAGCCCTAACGGGCATGGCTACACCTTC,CAISEAWGQSPNGHGYTF
-,16,TRBJ2-5,-,TRBV5-4,TGTGCCAGCAGCTTTGAGGTAGCGGTACCTCCAGAGACCCAGTACTTC,CASSFEVAVPPETQYF
TRBD1,12,TRBJ1-1,-,TRBV19,TGTGCCAGTCATACAGGGGGGACTGAAGCTTTCTTT,CASHTGGTEAFF
-,13,TRBJ1-2,-,TRBV19,TGTGCCAGTAGTGTGACATCTAACTATGGCTACACCTTC,CASSVTSNYGYTF
TRBD1,14,TRBJ1-5,-,TRBV28,TGTGCCAGTAGATCCGGGACAGGGGTTCAGCCCCAGCATTTT,CASRSGTGVQPQHF
-,14,TRBJ2-3,-,TRBV24-1,TGTGCCACCAGTGATTCAGGGAAGCAAGATACGCAGTATTTT,CATSDSGKQDTQYF
-,16,TRBJ1-6,-,TRBV19,TGTGCCAGTAGTATTACAGGGAGCTCCTATAATTCACCCCTCCACTTT,CASSITGSSYNSPLHF
TRBD2,15,TRBJ2-7,-,TRBV4-3,TGCGCCAGCAGCCTCGGGGGGGCGAACTCCTACGAGCAGTACTTC,CASSLGGANSYEQYF
TRBD1,15,TRBJ2-3,-,TRBV9,TGTGCCAGCAGCGTAGGGACAGGGGGCGCAGATACGCAGTATTTT,CASSVGTGGADTQYF
TRBD1,14,TRBJ1-2,-,TRBV6-6,TGTGCCAGCATTCTCGACAGGGGTAATTATGGCTACACCTTC,CASILDRGNYGYTF
-,13,TRBJ1-5,-,TRBV15,TGTGCCACCAGCAGAGATGGGGGGCAGCCCCAGCATTTT,CATSRDGGQPQHF
TRBD1,15,TRBJ2-1,few,TRBV12-5,TGTGCTAGTGGTTTGGTACAAGGGGGCAGGGATGAGCAGTTCTTC,CASGLVQGGRDEQFF
TRBD2,15,TRBJ2-3,-,TRBV4-2,TGTGCCAGCAGCCAAGTGCGGGGGGGCCAAAATACGCAGTATTTT,CASSQVRGGQNTQYF
-,15,TRBJ1-1,-,TRBV19,TGTGCCAGTAAAGGGGGAAGCGGAGTGAACACTGAAGCTTTCTTT,CASKGGSGVNTEAFF
-,15,TRBJ1-1,-,TRBV9,TGTGCCAGCGCTAGGAACAAGGAGGGGAACACTGAAGCTTTCTTT,CASARNKEGNTEAFF
TRBD1,13,TRBJ1-2,many,TRBV29-1,TGCAGCGTGGGACAGTCTGGGAACTATGGCTACACCTTC,CSVGQSGNYGYTF
TRBD1,16,TRBJ1-6,-,TRBV19,TGTGCCAGTAGTCGACAGGGGGCGCCGGATAATTCACCCCTCCACTTT,CASSRQGAPDNSPLHF
-,14,TRBJ2-2,once,TRBV2,TGTGCCAGCAGTGAAGCCTGGAACACCGGGGAGCTGTTTTTT,CASSEAWNTGELFF
TRBD1,16,TRBJ2-1,-,TRBV5-1,TGCGCCAGCAGCCCGATCGACAGACAGGGCGGCAATGAGCAGTTCTTC,CASSPIDRQGGNEQFF
-,12,TRBJ2-1,-,TRBV11-3,TGTGCCAGCAGCTTAGCTAACAATGAGCAGTTCTTC,CASSLANNEQFF
-,14,TRBJ1-1,few,TRBV6-5,TGTGCCAGCAGTTCTTGGGGGCGCAACACTGAAGCTTTCTTT,CASSSWGRNTEAFF
TRBD1,15,TRBJ1-1,-,TRBV7-9,TGTGCCAGCAGCTCCACGAACAGGGGGTGGGTTGAAGCTTTCTTT,CASSSTNRGWVEAFF
TRBD1,16,TRBJ1-4,once,TRBV14,TGTGCCAGCAGCCTTCGACAGGGCGCAACTAATGAAAAACTGTTTTTT,CASSLRQGATNEKLFF
-,15,TRBJ2-3,-,TRBV19,TGTGCCAGTAGTACGTCTAGTTGGCCCACAGATACGCAGTATTTT,CASSTSSWPTDTQYF
TRBD1,15,TRBJ2-4,-,TRBV30,TGTGCCTGGAGATATGGGACAGTAGCCAAAAACATTCAGTACTTC,CAWRYGTVAKNIQYF
-,15,TRBJ2-5,-,TRBV6-6,TGTGCCAGCAGTTACGGGATCCAGGGTGAAGAGACCCAGTACTTC,CASSYGIQGEETQYF
-,14,TRBJ1-2,-,TRBV29-1,TGCAGCGTTGAAGTTGCAGGGGACCTCTATGGCTACACCTTC,CSVEVAGDLYGYTF
TRBD1,16,TRBJ2-5,-,TRBV24-1,TGTGCCACCAGTGATTTAGGGGGACAGGGCTACGAGACCCAGTACTTC,CATSDLGGQGYETQYF
TRBD1,15,TRBJ1-3,-,TRBV30,TGTGCCTGGAGAGAGACAGGGGGCTCTGGAAACACCATATATTTT,CAWRETGGSGNTIYF
-,15,TRBJ1-1,-,TRBV11-2,TGTGCCAGCGGCACTTATGGGGGGTCGAACACTGAAGCTTTCTTT,CASGTYGGSNTEAFF
-,15,TRBJ2-3,-,TRBV7-6,TGTGCCAGCAGTCCCTTAGGGGCTAGCACAGATACGCAGTATTTT,CASSPLGASTDTQYF
-,13,TRBJ2-6,few,TRBV29-1,TGCAGCGTTGCACTCTCTGGGGCCAACGTCCTGACTTTC,CSVALSGANVLTF
TRBD1,13,TRBJ2-3,-,TRBV30,TGTGCCTGGGGGACAGGGGTTGAAGATACGCAGTATTTT,CAWGTGVEDTQYF
TRBD1,14,TRBJ2-1,-,TRBV24-1,TGTGCCACCAGTGACCCCGGGACAGGGGACAAGCAGTTCTTC,CATSDPGTGDKQFF
TRBD2,15,TRBJ2-3,-,TRBV2,TGTGCCAGCAGAGACAGGCGGGGGGGCACAGATACGCAGTATTTT,CASRDRRGGTDTQYF
-,14,TRBJ2-7,-,TRBV4-1,TGCGCCAGCAGCCAAGATGGGGCCCGCTACGAGCAGTACTTC,CASSQDGARYEQYF
-,14,TRBJ2-7,-,TRBV4-3,TGCGCCAGCAGCCAAGATGATGGGGCGTACGAGCAGTACTTC,CASSQDDGAYEQYF
-,14,TRBJ1-1,-,TRBV3-1/TRBV3-2,TGTGCCAGCAGCTTTTCACCGGGGAACACTGAAGCTTTCTTT,CASSFSPGNTEAFF
TRBD2,16,TRBJ2-1,-,TRBV7-6,TGTGCCAGCAGCTTAGCGACTAGCGGGGGGGCCGGTGAGCAGTTCTTC,CASSLATSGGAGEQFF
TRBD1,20,TRBJ1-2,once,TRBV10-1,TGCGCCAGCAGTTTCCTATACCCTCGGGACAGGGAGGAGGTAGGGGATGGCTACACCTTC,CASSFLYPRDREEVGDGYTF
TRBD1,14,TRBJ1-2,-,TRBV7-2,TGTGCCAGCAGATTTTCGGGACAGGGGGTAGGCTACACCTTC,CASRFSGQGVGYTF
-,14,TRBJ2-7,-,TRBV27,TGTGCCAGCAGTCCAGGGGCAGCTAGATACGAGCAGTACTTC,CASSPGAARYEQYF
TRBD2,15,TRBJ2-3,-,TRBV5-4,TGTGCCAGCAGCGGCGGGGGGGCGGTCGGAGATACGCAGTATTTT,CASSGGGAVGDTQYF
TRBD1,14,TRBJ2-1,-,TRBV11-2,TGTGCCAGCAGCCCAAGACAGGGCTACAATGAGCAGTTCTTC,CASSPRQGYNEQFF
-,14,TRBJ1-4,-,TRBV5-1,TGCGCCAGCAGCTTGAGGGGGAATAATGAAAAACTGTTTTTT,CASSLRGNNEKLFF